This T cell receptor (beta chain) is drawn from a study of T cells in Graves' hyperthyroidism and ophthalmopathy. The wider study: The authors collected peripheral blood at initial diagnosis, before any treatment.

Amplified regions were TCR beta CDR3 sequences from RNA transcripts. Initially, a first-round RT-PCR of the TCR CDR3 employed the HTBI primer set. TCRdb analysed the multiplex PCR reads with MiXCR anew, one entry per CDR3 protein. The sample includes approximately 690,000 distinct CDR3 sequences, roughly 20% of them seen just once. Germline CDR1 reads SQVTM; CDR2 reads ANQGSEA. The CDR3 length is 14 residues. Turning to this clonotype: The antigen is not known. At one boundary the junction diverges from the germline segment, which might be a read error.

Study findings and constraints: The model anticipated ophthalmopathy a median approximately 6.5 months pre-onset.

Sequences were obtained from blood. This receptor was identified in a man aged 30-40 years with Graves' ophthalmopathy. The chain recombines TRBV29-1 with TRBJ2-5, with 7 bases aligning to TRBD1. The CDR3 region is CSVEDRIHQEAQYF. The CDR3 nucleotides are TGCAGCGTAGAGGACAGGATCCACCAAGAGGCCCAGTACTTC.